This T cell receptor (beta chain) came from a study of shared T cell receptors in the human thymus. V dropped 4 bases and J dropped 3 bases, with 12 bases sitting between them. Germline assignment: CDR1 KGHSH and CDR2 LQKENI. CDR3 size: 14 residues. Sequencing used immunoSEQ multiplex PCR; TCRdb keeps in-frame clones, though not all of them. Here the sample spans 550,000 to 800,000 clones, approximately 85% being singletons. The sample was also reused in another study, on human thymus T cells.

This TCR was recovered from a girl under three years old with a congenital heart defect. V is TRBV18 and J is TRBJ2-5, with D perhaps matching TRBD1 (6 bases). Specimen: thymocytes. The CDR3 region is CASSQHRDKETQYF. The CDR3 nucleotides read TGTGCCAGCTCACAACACAGGGACAAAGAGACCCAGTACTTC.